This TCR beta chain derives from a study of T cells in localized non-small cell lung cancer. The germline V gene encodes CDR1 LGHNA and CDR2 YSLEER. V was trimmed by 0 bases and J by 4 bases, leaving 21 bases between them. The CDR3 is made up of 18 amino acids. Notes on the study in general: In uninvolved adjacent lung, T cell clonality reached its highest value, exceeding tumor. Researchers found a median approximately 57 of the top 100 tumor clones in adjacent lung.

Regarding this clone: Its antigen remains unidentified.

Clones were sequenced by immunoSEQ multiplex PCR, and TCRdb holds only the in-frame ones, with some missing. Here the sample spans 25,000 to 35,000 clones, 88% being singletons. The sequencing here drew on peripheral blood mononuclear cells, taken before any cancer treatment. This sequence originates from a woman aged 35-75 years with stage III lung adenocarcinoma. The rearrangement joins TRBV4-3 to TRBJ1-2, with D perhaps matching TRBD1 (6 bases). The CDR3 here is CASSQDRTDRGTLYGYTF. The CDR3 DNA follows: TGCGCCAGCAGCCAAGATCGAACGGACAGAGGAACCCTCTATGGCTACACCTTC.